The source of this TCR beta chain is a study of cytomegalovirus exposure and HLA in healthy donors (TCRdb year 2017). About the study as a whole: In an earlier analysis of 587 of the donors, 250 to 350 Gb of sequence data and 117 million unique TCR beta sequences from about 190 million T cells were reported. An early release that covered approximately 600 HLA-typed donors contained 300 to 350 gigabases of sequencing data and 85 million to 100 million unique TCR sequences. Of the roughly 420 genotyped donors, 75% to 85% were placed in the genetic ancestry cluster associated with self-reported Caucasian donors. The study aimed to test whether signatures of past pathogen exposure could be identified by cataloging public T cell receptors. Using immunosequencing, the study profiled T cell repertoires from approximately 700 subjects and related those repertoires to cytomegalovirus serostatus. Along with the approximately 600-subject first cohort, a separate validation cohort of over a hundred different subjects was used. High-throughput TCR immunosequencing, statistical association of individual TCRs with disease status, and machine learning were combined to predict cytomegalovirus infection status. In a later analysis, previously published TCR beta repertoires from fewer than 750 donors were re-analyzed and high-resolution HLA genotyping was added so that TCR occurrence patterns could be studied. The later analysis used no new phenotypic data to find candidate immune exposures, relying instead on TCR beta sequences and their occurrence across donors. To decide whether each TCR beta V gene segment behaved as functional or pseudogenic, an earlier analysis of some 600 of the donors relied on high-throughput TCR beta sequencing. Donor age, sex, ethnicity and CMV serostatus were compiled alongside the repertoire data. A later genetic analysis used genome-wide SNP genotypes for about 55% of the 666 donors, treating that subset as a discovery cohort. Every repertoire in the discovery cohort had been generated on one and the same sequencing platform. Both class I and class II loci were covered by HLA typing, at four-digit resolution. Typing coverage differed by locus: A, B, C, DRB1 and DQB1 were typed in about 629-640 donors, DQA1 in 522, DPA1 in around 580, and DPB1 in just under 480. Roughly five DR-DQ haplotypes were handled as single units for association and clustering, since linkage in the cohort was strong. Among roughly 400 genotyped donors of the cohort, an average of roughly 230,000 unique TCR beta nucleotide sequences was sequenced per donor, of which roughly 17% were non-productive.

The V end loses 0 bases and the J end loses 8 bases, and a stretch of 8 bases separates them. The CDR1 and CDR2 encoded by the germline V gene are SGHAT and FQNNGV. Reading from cysteine to phenylalanine, the CDR3 counts 13 amino acids. Just the 39-base CDR3 DNA is kept, in frame starting at base 1. Broader findings and caveats from the paper: The classifier was reported to diagnose cytomegalovirus status with high specificity and sensitivity in both the original and validation cohorts. Correlated functional status among segregating V segments might reflect linkage disequilibrium, but an unknown experimental factor could not be ruled out. A later genetic analysis reported fewer N-insertions in productive TCRs among donors in an Asian-associated ancestry cluster than the approximately 670-donor mean. Some IMGT-functional V segments, including TRBV6-2 and TRBV6-3, could not be distinguished by the 87-base-pair reads and were therefore excluded. In a later analysis, about 16,000 TCR beta sequences were associated with specific HLA alleles at a false discovery rate of 0.05. A later analysis reported that several top co-occurrence clusters appeared linked to parvovirus B19, influenza, CMV and Epstein-Barr virus. In a later analysis, TCR association rates were found to vary across HLA loci, with the most associated TCRs seen for DRB1 alleles and the fewest for HLA-C alleles. A later genetic analysis associated a missense DCLRE1C variant with V-gene and J-gene trimming of TCR beta chains, and an independent cohort replicated the association. Most TCR sequences were seen in very few donors, while some public TCRs were found in many individuals. It was suggested by the authors that the approach could potentially be generalized to other disease states and immunological phenotypes. Assigning TCR associations to individual alleles was difficult when HLA alleles, especially DR and DQ, strongly co-occurred. Around 16 rarely observed V segments, including chromosome 9 orphons, were excluded from the earlier analysis of some 590 of the donors because counts were too low. A few of the identified cytomegalovirus-associated TCR beta chains were confirmed in vitro to be specific for cytomegalovirus antigens. The cohort was sequenced for TCR beta chains only, and without alpha or paired-chain data the features that could be detected were limited. A further reported finding was that TCR beta sequences accurately predicted the HLA-A and HLA-B alleles for most subjects in the first cohort. Presence/absence analyses assumed roughly uniform sequencing depth across donors, an assumption that may not hold. A later analysis found that HLA-associated TCR beta chains were more clonally expanded and had lower generation probabilities than equally common non-associated chains. Because HLA typing was unavailable for some donors at each locus, only the typed subset was used in association tests. A later analysis found that most CMV-associated TCR beta chains appeared HLA-restricted, with HLA associations seemingly driven largely by CMV exposure. Immune exposure information for the cohort was limited to CMV serostatus. Broadly in line with IMGT annotations, most TCR beta V segments showed up in productive rearrangements about 87% or about 30% of the time in an earlier analysis of 587 of the donors. The study gave a list of under 200 TCR beta chains associated with cytomegalovirus. A cluster of highly shared sequence variants was judged likely to be a technical artifact of the sequencing pipeline.

In the case of this clone: It lacks a known antigen. Base qualities are not provided; no much larger clone lies one nucleotide away.

Library preparation used the immunoSEQ multiplex PCR assay. The multiplex PCR relied on a mix of 60 forward primers for TCR Vbeta segments and 13 reverse primers for TCR Jbeta segments. The CDR3 region of rearranged TCR beta genes was amplified from genomic DNA by a multiplex PCR assay. The Illumina HiSeq System was used to sequence the amplified TCR beta libraries as 87-base-pair reads. As for the authors' bioinformatics: In a later analysis, tens of millions of unique TCR beta chains were counted across the 650 to 750 repertoires, and roughly 11 million of these chains were shared by at least two donors. Raw reads were error-corrected and collapsed into unique sequences by a nearest-neighbor algorithm in which closely related sequences were merged to remove PCR and sequencing errors. Alignment of CDR3 sequences to IMGT reference sequences was used to assign V, D and J gene segments. For a sequence to be retained, at least a six-nucleotide match to both a V gene segment and a J gene segment was required. Rearrangements were classified as productive when the CDR3 lacked stop codons and remained in frame with V and J, and all other rearrangements were classified as non-productive. CDR3 was defined according to IMGT convention as the region running from the second conserved V-encoded cysteine to the conserved J-encoded phenylalanine. In an earlier analysis of roughly 610 of the donors, sequences lacking an unambiguous match to a single V gene segment were excluded. An earlier analysis of some 500 of the donors classified V segments as functional when productive rearrangements were above 56.7% and as segregating when the standard deviation between donors was above 5%. A statistical classification framework was built for diagnosing cytomegalovirus status from the catalog of TCR beta chain sequences. A later analysis assigned V and J genes by comparing TCR nucleotide sequences with IMGT/GENE-DB human TR gene sequences. The TCRdist pipeline was used in a later analysis to assign CDR3 sequences and most-parsimonious VDJ recombination scenarios. A later analysis defined each TCR beta chain by its CDR3 amino acid sequence plus V-gene family, and excluded reads lacking a unique V-gene family. As a way to deal with suspected cross-contamination and a sequencing artifact, a later analysis dropped over 550 nucleotide sequences that were highly shared and had low generation probability. In a later analysis, a clonal expansion index for each public chain was calculated from normalized within-repertoire ranks of inferred template counts. In a later analysis, generation probabilities were computed using a VDJ recombination model fitted to out-of-frame rearrangements, and the results were checked against IGoR. In a later analysis, TCR-TCR, TCR-HLA and TCR-CMV co-occurrence was scored with hypergeometric tests, and a repertoire-size bias correction was applied to TCR pairs. False discovery rates were estimated in a later analysis by permuting HLA or CMV assignments 20 times. In a later analysis, co-occurring TCRs were grouped with DBSCAN, and TCRdist sequence similarity was added when clustering was performed within HLA-allele-positive subsets. Co-occurrence clustering excluded repertoires with fewer than 30,000 or more than 120,000 public chains, plus five with anomalous nucleotide sharing. TCRdb limited this immuneACCESS table to in-frame rearrangements with V and J called. A share of clones is missing; checked studies link under half to unresolved V genes, and the rest is unexplained. V and J calls and clone size come straight from that table; D and trimming were deduced from the DNA. The sample includes about 230,000 clones, with roughly 85% observed a single time. The ten largest account for 0.24% of the sample.

The cohort consisted of some 730 healthy bone marrow donors. At the time of sampling, every cohort member was nominally healthy, though immune exposures that went unrecorded were likely present. The donor was CMV seronegative and was included in the group of several hundred seronegative cohort members. A peripheral blood sample was collected from each donor, and TCR beta sequencing was performed on peripheral blood mononuclear cells. Genomic DNA extraction from the blood cell samples was performed with the Qiagen DNeasy Blood Extraction Kit. The sequenced sample consisted of PBMCs. The receptor comes from a girl aged 2-9 years in good health and CMV-seronegative. The sequence joins TRBV11-2 to TRBJ1-3; no D segment can be confidently identified. The sequenced DNA: TGTGCCAGCAGCTTAGATCGGGAGTACACCATATATTTT. This translates into CASSLDREYTIYF.